This TCR beta chain comes out of a study of OX40 agonist ivuxolimab in advanced cancers. In the study overall: The drug used for patients, ivuxolimab, was an agonistic anti-OX40 (CD134) antibody. A partial response was reached by three patients: one with hepatocellular carcinoma and two with cutaneous melanoma.

The germline V gene encodes CDR1 SGHTA and CDR2 FQGNSA. The CDR3 is made up of 16 amino acids. Trimming cost V 7 bases and J 5 bases; bases outside gene matches: 13. Assay used: immunoSEQ multiplex PCR; TCRdb lists only in-frame clones, some missing. The sample contains 37,000 or so clones, about 70% of which appear only once. General observations from the study: The study found that CD8+ T cells averaged more expanded clones than CD4+.

In the case of this clone: Its specificity is not known.

The clonotype was recovered from an adult with an advanced solid tumor such as melanoma, head and neck, liver or kidney cancer. This chain joins TRBV7-2 and TRBJ2-1; 8 bases align to TRBD2. The source material was CD4+ or CD8+ T cells sorted from blood, sampled in a trial of the OX40 agonist ivuxolimab. The CDR3 DNA reads as TGTGCCAGCAACTCCGGGGGGGCTGTGAGAAACAATGAGCAGTTCTTC. Its translation: CASNSGGAVRNNEQFF.